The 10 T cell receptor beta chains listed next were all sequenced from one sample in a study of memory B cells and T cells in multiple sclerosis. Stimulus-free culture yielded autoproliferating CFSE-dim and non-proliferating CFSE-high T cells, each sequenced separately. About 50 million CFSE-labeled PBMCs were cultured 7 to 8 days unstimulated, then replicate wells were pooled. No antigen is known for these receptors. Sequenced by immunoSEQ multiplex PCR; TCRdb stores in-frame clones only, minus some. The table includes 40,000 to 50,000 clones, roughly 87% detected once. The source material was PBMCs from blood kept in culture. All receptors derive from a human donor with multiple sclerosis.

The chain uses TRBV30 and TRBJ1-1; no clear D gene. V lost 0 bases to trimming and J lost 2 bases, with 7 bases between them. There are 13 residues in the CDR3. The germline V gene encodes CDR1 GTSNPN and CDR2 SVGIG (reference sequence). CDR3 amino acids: CAWSVLGNTEAFF. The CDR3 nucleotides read TGTGCCTGGAGTGTACTAGGTAACACTGAAGCTTTCTTT.

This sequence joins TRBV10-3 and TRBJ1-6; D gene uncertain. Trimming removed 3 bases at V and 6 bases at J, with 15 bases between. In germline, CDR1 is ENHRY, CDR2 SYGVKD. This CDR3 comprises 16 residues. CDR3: CAISEFWVQPNSPLHF. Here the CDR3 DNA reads TGTGCCATCAGTGAATTTTGGGTACAGCCTAATTCACCCCTCCACTTT.

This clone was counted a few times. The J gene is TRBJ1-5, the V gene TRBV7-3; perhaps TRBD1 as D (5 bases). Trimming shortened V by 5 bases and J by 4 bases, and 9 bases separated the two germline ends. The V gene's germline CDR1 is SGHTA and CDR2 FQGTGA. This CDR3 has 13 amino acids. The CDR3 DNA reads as TGTGCCAGCAGCCCCGGGGGGAATCAGCCCCAGCATTTT. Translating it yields CASSPGGNQPQHF. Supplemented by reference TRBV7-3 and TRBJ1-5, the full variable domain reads GAGVSQTPSNKVTEKGKYVELRCDPISGHTALYWYRQSLGQGPEFLIYFQGTGAADDSGLPNDRFFAVRPEGSVSTLKIQRTERGDSAVYLCASSPGGNQPQHFGDGTRLSIL.

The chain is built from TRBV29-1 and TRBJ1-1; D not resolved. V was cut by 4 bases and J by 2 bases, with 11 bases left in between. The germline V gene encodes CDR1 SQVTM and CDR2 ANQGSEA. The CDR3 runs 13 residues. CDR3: CSVGVHLNTEAFF. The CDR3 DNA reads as TGCAGCGTTGGGGTCCACCTCAACACTGAAGCTTTCTTT.

The CDR3: CASSLFQTGSGNTIYF. The CDR3 DNA reads as TGCGCCAGCAGCCTTTTTCAGACAGGCTCTGGAAACACCATATATTTT. This sequence joins TRBV5-1 and TRBJ1-3; tentatively, D is TRBD1 (6 bases). CDR1 is SGHRS and CDR2 is YFSETQ in the germline V gene. V was pared by 4 bases and J by 0 bases, with 14 bases between. This CDR3 spans 16 amino acids.

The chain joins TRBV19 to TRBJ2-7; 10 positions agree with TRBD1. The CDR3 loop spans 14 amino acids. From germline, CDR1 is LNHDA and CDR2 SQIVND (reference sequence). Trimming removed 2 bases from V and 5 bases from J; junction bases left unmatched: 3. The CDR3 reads CASSIRTGGNEQYF. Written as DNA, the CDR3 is TGTGCCAGTAGTATACGGACAGGGGGGAACGAGCAGTACTTC.

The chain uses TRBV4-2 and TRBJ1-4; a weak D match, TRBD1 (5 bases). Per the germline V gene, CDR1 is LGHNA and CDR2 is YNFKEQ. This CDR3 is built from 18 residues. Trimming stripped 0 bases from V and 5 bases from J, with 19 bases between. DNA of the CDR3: TGTGCCAGCAGCCAAGATAGTCGGCAGGGTCTTGGGAATGAAAAACTGTTTTTT. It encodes CASSQDSRQGLGNEKLFF.

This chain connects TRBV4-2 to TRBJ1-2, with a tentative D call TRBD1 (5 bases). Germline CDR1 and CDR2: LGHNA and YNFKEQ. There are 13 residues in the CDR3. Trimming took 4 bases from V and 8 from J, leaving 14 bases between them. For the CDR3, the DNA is TGTGCCAGCAGCCCACGCACAGGAGACGGCTACACCTTC. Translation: CASSPRTGDGYTF.

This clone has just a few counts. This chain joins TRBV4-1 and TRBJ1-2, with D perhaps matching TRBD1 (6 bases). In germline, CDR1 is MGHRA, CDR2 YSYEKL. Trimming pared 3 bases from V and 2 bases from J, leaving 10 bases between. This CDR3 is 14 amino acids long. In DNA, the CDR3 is TGCGCCAGCAGCCAGGGAGACAGGAACTATGGCTACACCTTC. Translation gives CASSQGDRNYGYTF.

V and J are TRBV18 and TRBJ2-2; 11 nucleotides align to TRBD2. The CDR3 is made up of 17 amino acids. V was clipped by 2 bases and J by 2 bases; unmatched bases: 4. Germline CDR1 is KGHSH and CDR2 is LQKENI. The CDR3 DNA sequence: TGTGCCAGCTCACCAAGAACTAGCGGGGGAAACACCGGGGAGCTGTTTTTT. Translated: CASSPRTSGGNTGELFF.